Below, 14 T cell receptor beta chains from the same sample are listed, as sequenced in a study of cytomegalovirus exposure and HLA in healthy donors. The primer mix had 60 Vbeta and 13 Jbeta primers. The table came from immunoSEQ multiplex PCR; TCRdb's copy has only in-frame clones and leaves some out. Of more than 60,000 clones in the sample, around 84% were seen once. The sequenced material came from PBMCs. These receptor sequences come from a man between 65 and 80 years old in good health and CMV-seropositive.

This CDR3 is CASSLLGNEAFF. CDR3 bases: TGTGCCAGCAGCTTATTGGGCAATGAAGCTTTCTTT. The chain couples TRBV7-6 to TRBJ1-1; no reliable D call. The V end was cut by 2 bases, the J end by 7 bases, with 8 bases between. Per germline, CDR1 SGHVS and CDR2 FNYEAQ. This CDR3 has 12 residues.

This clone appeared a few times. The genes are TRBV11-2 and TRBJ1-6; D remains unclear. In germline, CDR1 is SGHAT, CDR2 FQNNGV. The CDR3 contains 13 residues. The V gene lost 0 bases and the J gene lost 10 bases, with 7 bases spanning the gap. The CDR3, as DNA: TGTGCCAGCAGCTTAGATCACGGGTCACCCCTCCACTTT. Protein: CASSLDHGSPLHF. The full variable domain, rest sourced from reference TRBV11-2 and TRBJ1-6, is EAGVAQSPRYKIIEKRQSVAFWCNPISGHATLYWYQQILGQGPKLLIQFQNNGVVDDSQLPKDRFSAERLKGVDSTLKIQPAKLEDSAVYLCASSLDHGSPLHFGNGTRLTVT.

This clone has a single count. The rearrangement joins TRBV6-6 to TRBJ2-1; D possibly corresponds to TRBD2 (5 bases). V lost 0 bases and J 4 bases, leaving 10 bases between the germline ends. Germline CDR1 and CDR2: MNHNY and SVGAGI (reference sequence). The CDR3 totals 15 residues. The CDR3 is CASSYSTIVYNEQFF. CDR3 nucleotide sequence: TGTGCCAGCAGTTACTCGACTATTGTATACAATGAGCAGTTCTTC.

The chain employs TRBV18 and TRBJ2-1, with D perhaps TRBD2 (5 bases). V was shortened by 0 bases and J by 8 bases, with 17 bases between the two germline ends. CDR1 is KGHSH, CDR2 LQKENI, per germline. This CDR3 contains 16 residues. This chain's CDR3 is CASSPPQGSFSYEQFF. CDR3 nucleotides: TGTGCCAGCTCACCACCGCAAGGGAGCTTTTCCTATGAGCAGTTCTTC. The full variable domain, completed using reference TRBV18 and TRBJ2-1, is NAGVMQNPRHLVRRRGQEARLRCSPMKGHSHVYWYRQLPEEGLKFMVYLQKENIIDESGMPKERFSAEFPKEGPSILRIQQVVRGDSAAYFCASSPPQGSFSYEQFFGPGTRLTVL.

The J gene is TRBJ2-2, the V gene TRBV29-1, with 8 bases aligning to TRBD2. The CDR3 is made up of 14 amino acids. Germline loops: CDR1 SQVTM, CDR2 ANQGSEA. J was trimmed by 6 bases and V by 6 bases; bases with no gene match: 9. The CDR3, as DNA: TGCAGCGTAGCCCCGGGACTAGGATCCGGGGAGCTGTTTTTT. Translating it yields CSVAPGLGSGELFF.

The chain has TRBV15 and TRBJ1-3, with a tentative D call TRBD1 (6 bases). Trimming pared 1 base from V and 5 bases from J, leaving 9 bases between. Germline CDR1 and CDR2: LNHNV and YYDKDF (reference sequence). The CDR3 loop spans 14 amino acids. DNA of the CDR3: TGTGCCACCAGCAGAGCACAGGGTAGAAACACCATATATTTT. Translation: CATSRAQGRNTIYF.

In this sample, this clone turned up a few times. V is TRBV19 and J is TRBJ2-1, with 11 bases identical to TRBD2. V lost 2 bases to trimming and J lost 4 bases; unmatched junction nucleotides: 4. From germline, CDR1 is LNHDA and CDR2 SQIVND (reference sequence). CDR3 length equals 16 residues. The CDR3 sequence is CASSISLAGGYNEQFF. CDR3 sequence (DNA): TGTGCCAGTAGTATAAGTCTAGCGGGAGGATACAATGAGCAGTTCTTC.

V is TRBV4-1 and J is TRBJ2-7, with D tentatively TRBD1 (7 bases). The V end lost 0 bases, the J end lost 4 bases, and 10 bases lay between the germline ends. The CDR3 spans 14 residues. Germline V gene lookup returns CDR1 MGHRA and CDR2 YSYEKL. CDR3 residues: CASSQDPGGYEQYF. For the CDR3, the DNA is TGCGCCAGCAGCCAAGATCCAGGGGGGTACGAGCAGTACTTC.

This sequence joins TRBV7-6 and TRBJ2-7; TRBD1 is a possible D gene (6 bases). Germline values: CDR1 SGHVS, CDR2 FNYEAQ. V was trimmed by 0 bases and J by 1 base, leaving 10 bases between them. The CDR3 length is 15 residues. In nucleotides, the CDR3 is TGTGCCAGCAGCTTAGCGAAGGACAGTTCCTACGAGCAGTACTTC. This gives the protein CASSLAKDSSYEQYF.

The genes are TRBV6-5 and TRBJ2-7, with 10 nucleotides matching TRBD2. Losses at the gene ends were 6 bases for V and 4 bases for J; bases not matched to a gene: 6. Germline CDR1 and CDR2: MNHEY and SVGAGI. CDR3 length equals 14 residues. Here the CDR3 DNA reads TGTGCCAGCAGCTCCGGGACTAGCGTATACGAGCAGTACTTC. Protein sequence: CASSSGTSVYEQYF.

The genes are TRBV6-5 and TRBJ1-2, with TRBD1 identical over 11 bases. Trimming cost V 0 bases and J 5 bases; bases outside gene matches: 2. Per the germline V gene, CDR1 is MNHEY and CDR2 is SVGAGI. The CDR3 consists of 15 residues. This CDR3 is CASSYSGTGGYGYTF. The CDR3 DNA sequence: TGTGCCAGCAGTTACTCCGGGACAGGGGGTTATGGCTACACCTTC.

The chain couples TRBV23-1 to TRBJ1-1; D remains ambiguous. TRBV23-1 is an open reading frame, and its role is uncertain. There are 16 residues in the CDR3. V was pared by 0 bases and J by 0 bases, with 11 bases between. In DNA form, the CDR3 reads TGCGCCAGCAGTCAATCGATTACGGTTCTGAACACTGAAGCTTTCTTT. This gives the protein CASSQSITVLNTEAFF.

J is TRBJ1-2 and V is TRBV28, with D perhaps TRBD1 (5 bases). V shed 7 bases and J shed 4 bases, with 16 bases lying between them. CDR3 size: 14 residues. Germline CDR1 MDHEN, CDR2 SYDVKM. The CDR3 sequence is CASITGRYGYGYTF. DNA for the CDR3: TGTGCCAGCATTACAGGCCGATACGGCTATGGCTACACCTTC.

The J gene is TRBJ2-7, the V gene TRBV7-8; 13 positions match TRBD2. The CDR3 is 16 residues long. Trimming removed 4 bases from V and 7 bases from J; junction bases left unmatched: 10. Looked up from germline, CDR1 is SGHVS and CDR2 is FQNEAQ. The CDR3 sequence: CASSSLGLAGLGEQYF. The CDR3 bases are TGTGCCAGCAGCTCCCTGGGACTAGCGGGATTGGGGGAGCAGTACTTC.